The sequence of this T cell receptor beta chain was determined in a study of shared clonotypes between healthy human individuals. Study-level results: Even with large depth, rarefaction showed that sorted-subset sequencing was incomplete. Non-shared clonotypes were found to have lower generation probabilities than the clonotypes that were shared by all four of the sorted-subset donors.

Data came from immunoSEQ multiplex PCR; TCRdb stores just in-frame clones and leaves some out. Of around 1.6 million clones listed, around 98% are singletons. CDR1 ENHRY and CDR2 SYGVKD come from the germline V gene. This CDR3 region has 15 residues. Trimming took 10 bases from V and 1 from J; bases not matched to a gene: 11. In regard to this clone: As yet, its antigen is unknown.

The TCR originated in a man aged 25-40 years in good health. Input material: naive CD4+ T cells sorted from blood. Described subset: CD45RA+ positively selected. The chain links TRBV10-3 to TRBJ2-7, with 9 bases matching TRBD2. CDR3: CAKPDEREVSYEQYF. In nucleotides, the CDR3 is TGTGCCAAGCCCGATGAGCGGGAGGTATCCTACGAGCAGTACTTC.